This is a list of T cell receptor beta chains from one sample in a study of cytotoxic CD8 clonotypes in ibrutinib-treated CLL. Sequenced by immunoSEQ multiplex PCR; TCRdb stores in-frame clones only, minus some. Counted here are some 140,000 clones, 91% occurring once; the ten biggest clones make up about 10%. The source material was PBMCs, sampled after 12 months of ibrutinib treatment. These receptors all stem from a human donor with chronic lymphocytic leukemia. Both conserved end residues are part of each CDR3. The D gene is left open where the match is weak.

j_gene | d_gene | v_gene | CDR3aa
TRBJ2-7 | . | TRBV5-1 | CASSLRLALGNEQYF
TRBJ2-7 | TRBD2 | TRBV6-5 | CASRPGGFGEQYF
TRBJ2-5 | TRBD1 | TRBV2 | CASRGNNNRGRETQYF
TRBJ2-3 | . | TRBV28 | CASSLRPWAQYF
TRBJ2-1 | . | TRBV10-3 | CAISELAQSSYNEQFF
TRBJ1-1 | . | TRBV27 | CASGHLGAFF
TRBJ2-3 | TRBD2 | TRBV28 | CASSLPTGLAGNTQYF
TRBJ1-5 | . | TRBV27 | CASSSKGGQPQHF
TRBJ1-2 | . | TRBV7-8 | CASSSPRGSLQGYTF
TRBJ2-1 | TRBD2 | TRBV27 | CASSWKIAGRYNEQFF
TRBJ1-2 | TRBD1 | TRBV27 | CASGYRDRVSGYTF
TRBJ2-1 | TRBD2 | TRBV6-6 | CASSRGRGSYNEQFF
TRBJ1-1 | . | TRBV18 | CASSPASGEGFAEAFF
TRBJ1-4 | TRBD1 | TRBV10-3 | CAISDGTGSSEKLFF
TRBJ1-3 | . | TRBV7-2 | CASSFGGSNTIYF
TRBJ2-1 | . | TRBV27 | CASSLLGAVVQFF
TRBJ1-1 | . | TRBV18 | CASSPASSGNTEAFF
TRBJ2-7 | . | TRBV6-5 | CASHGELSSYEQYF
TRBJ1-1 | . | TRBV28 | CASIGRARAGTEAFF
TRBJ1-1 | . | TRBV7-2 | CASSAQPDSTEAFF
TRBJ2-7 | TRBD1 | TRBV28 | CASKTPGTGGPSYEQYF
TRBJ2-2 | TRBD1 | TRBV19 | CASSIGTDTGELFF
TRBJ1-1 | . | TRBV7-9 | CASSFYTEAFF
TRBJ1-2 | . | TRBV6-1 | CAIEYGYTF
TRBJ2-3 | . | TRBV7-3 | CASSRISDTQYF
TRBJ2-1 | TRBD2 | TRBV19 | CASSILAADNEQFF
TRBJ2-1 | . | TRBV7-2 | CAMQRGAGDEQFF
TRBJ2-1 | . | TRBV6-6 | CASSFISWDKGEFF
TRBJ2-6 | . | TRBV5-6 | CASQGGPSGANVLTF
TRBJ2-3 | . | TRBV5-4 | CASSNRAAADTQYF
TRBJ2-2 | TRBD2 | TRBV7-8 | CASSLVLAGRKANTGELFF
TRBJ1-4 | . | TRBV30 | CAWRIGTGEKLFF
TRBJ2-7 | TRBD2 | TRBV7-2 | CASSLALASGAIYKQYF
TRBJ2-1 | . | TRBV30 | CAWWLERYNEQFF
TRBJ1-2 | . | TRBV4-2 | CASSQVEEYYGYTF
TRBJ2-5 | . | TRBV10-1 | CASSGPEETQYF
TRBJ2-5 | TRBD2 | TRBV6-1 | CASSGLAGGKETQYF
TRBJ2-7 | . | TRBV7-9 | CASSPGQRVPYEQYF
TRBJ2-5 | TRBD2 | TRBV11-2 | CASSLSELADPLETQYF
TRBJ2-2 | TRBD2 | TRBV5-1 | CASSWGSGSTGELFF
TRBJ2-7 | . | TRBV5-6 | CASRPRRGLDEQYF